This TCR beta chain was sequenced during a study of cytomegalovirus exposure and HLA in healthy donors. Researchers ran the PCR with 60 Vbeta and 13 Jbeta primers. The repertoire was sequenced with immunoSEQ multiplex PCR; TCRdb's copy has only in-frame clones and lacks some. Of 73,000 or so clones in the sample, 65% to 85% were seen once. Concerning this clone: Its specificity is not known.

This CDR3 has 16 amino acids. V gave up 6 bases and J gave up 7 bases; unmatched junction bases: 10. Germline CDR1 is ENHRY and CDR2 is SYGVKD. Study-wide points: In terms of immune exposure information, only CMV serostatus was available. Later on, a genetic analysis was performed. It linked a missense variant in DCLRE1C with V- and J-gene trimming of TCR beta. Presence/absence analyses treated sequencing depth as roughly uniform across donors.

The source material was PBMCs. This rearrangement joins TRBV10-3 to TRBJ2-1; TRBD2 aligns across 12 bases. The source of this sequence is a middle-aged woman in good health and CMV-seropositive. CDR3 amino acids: CAISTGTSGFRNEQFF. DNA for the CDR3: TGTGCCATCAGCACCGGGACTAGCGGGTTTCGGAATGAGCAGTTCTTC.